These 2 T cell receptor beta chains came from one sample sequenced in a study of T-cell reconstitution after alpha-beta-depleted transplantation in children (TCRdb year 2016). Libraries came from PCR. The sequencing machine was an Illumina HiSeq 2500. TCR libraries were prepared with molecular barcoding, using unique molecular identifiers to normalize TCRbeta repertoire quantification. Using fastp at Q25 and MiXCR, TCRdb reprocessed the public reads and kept productive beta chains. Rows are combined by CDR3 protein, so each entry shows the most common genes and DNA. Recorded for this sample are about 600,000 distinct CDR3 sequences; approximately 12% of them occurred a single time. The ten largest clones represent 2.2% of the sample. According to the study, the label for this sample's treatment or condition signals: allogeneic hematopoietic cell transplantation with graft depleted of TCRalphabeta T cells and CD19 B cells.

This material consisted of PBMCs, mostly from graft donor cells, taken 360 days after TCRalphabeta/CD19-depleted stem cell transplant. The receptors were gathered from a male patient between 10 and 17 years old who had a stem cell transplant for acute myeloid leukemia, so the T cells may come from the graft donor.

This clonotype was seen a few times. The CDR3 is CASSFTDSPLHF. CDR3 bases: TGTGCCAGCAGTTTTACAGACTCACCCCTCCACTTT. The genes are TRBV12-3 or TRBV12-4 and TRBJ1-6; D remains ambiguous. This CDR3 spans 12 amino acids. Trimming left V 3 bases short and J 10 bases short, with 7 bases between.

The chain recombines TRBV7-9 with TRBJ1-2, with TRBD1 matching 9 bases. V was clipped by 5 bases and J by 0 bases; unmatched bases: 10. The CDR3 length is 17 residues. CDR1 and CDR2 (germline): SEHNR, FQNEAQ (reference sequence). As DNA, the CDR3 is TGTGCCAGCAGCCCCCGGACAGGGGCTCGGACTAACTATGGCTACACCTTC. This codes for CASSPRTGARTNYGYTF.